This TCR beta chain is from a study of cytomegalovirus exposure and HLA in healthy donors. Study overall: The 95 million to 120 million unique TCR beta sequences, from roughly 170 million T cells, were found by an earlier analysis. Study-wide points: A later look showed TCR association rates differing by HLA locus, highest for DRB1 and lowest for HLA-C. Later on, analysis showed that most CMV-associated TCR beta chains appeared to be HLA-restricted.

About this clone: Its antigen is not known.

When sampled, the donors appeared nominally healthy, though they likely had unrecorded immune exposures. The PCR had 60 Vbeta and 13 Jbeta primers. Sequencing was performed with immunoSEQ multiplex PCR; in TCRdb, only in-frame clones are kept and a portion is missing. This table has around 150,000 clones, approximately 80% appearing once. This clonotype was sampled from a man aged 40-49 years in good health and CMV-seronegative. Sequenced input: PBMCs.

The CDR3 DNA reads TGTGCCATCAGTGAGCTGGGCTCCTTGACGTCTGGAAACACCATATATTTT. Protein sequence: CAISELGSLTSGNTIYF. This chain uses TRBV10-3 with TRBJ1-3; D is unresolved. The germline V gene encodes CDR1 ENHRY and CDR2 SYGVKD. The CDR3 covers 17 residues. V lost 2 bases and J 1 base, leaving 15 bases between the germline ends.